This TCR beta chain was obtained from a study of blood T cells in healthy people across ages. Primers used in a second PCR of roughly 6 to 11 cycles were a sample-barcoded 5' primer and a J-beta primer mix. TCRdb called the 5' RACE reads again in MiXCR, with one record for every CDR3 protein. The sample yields approximately 730,000 distinct CDR3 sequences, 43% seen once. CDR3 length: 12 amino acids. V dropped 2 bases and J dropped 11 bases, with 10 bases sitting between them. This clonotype was seen repeatedly, ten times or more. Sequenced material: blood. The clonotype comes from a woman aged 55-69 years in good health. The gene calls are TRBV12-3 or TRBV12-4 and TRBJ1-5, with D maybe TRBD1 (5 bases). In DNA, the CDR3 is TGTGCCAGCAGTTTACCAGGGTCGGCCCAGCATTTT. Translating it yields CASSLPGSAQHF.